This entry lists 24 T cell receptor beta chains sequenced from one sample in a study of blood T cell repertoires in COVID-19. The table came from immunoSEQ multiplex PCR; TCRdb's copy has only in-frame clones and leaves some out. The repertoire consists of some 190,000 clones, with 70% to 90% occurring once and the leading ten covering 4.3%. The sequencing sample was made of PBMCs or T cells enriched from blood (not recorded which). The receptor source for this set is a man younger than 40 with acute COVID-19.

The chain uses TRBV29-1 and TRBJ1-1; 11 bases match TRBD1. V lost 5 bases to trimming and J lost 0 bases; unmatched junction nucleotides: 5. The CDR3 runs to 15 residues. Germline CDR1 reads SQVTM; CDR2 reads ANQGSEA. The CDR3 spells CSVSGQGDMNTEAFF. CDR3 DNA: TGCAGCGTTTCGGGACAGGGGGACATGAACACTGAAGCTTTCTTT.

The sample holds one count of this clone. The chain joins TRBV6-5 to TRBJ1-5; 7 positions agree with TRBD1. Trimming removed 6 bases from V and 4 bases from J; junction bases left unmatched: 6. CDR1 and CDR2 (germline): MNHEY, SVGAGI. This CDR3 is 14 amino acids long. This chain's CDR3 is CASRSDRNNQPQHF. The CDR3 nucleotides are TGTGCCAGCAGATCGGACAGGAATAATCAGCCCCAGCATTTT.

The chain uses TRBV30 and TRBJ1-6, with no clear D. The CDR3 totals 15 residues. With 2 bases removed from V and 4 bases from J, the gap between germline ends came to 12 bases. The germline V gene has CDR1 GTSNPN and CDR2 SVGIG (reference sequence). CDR3 region: CAWSPGILYNSPLHF. DNA for the CDR3: TGTGCCTGGAGTCCGGGGATTTTATATAATTCACCCCTCCACTTT.

The chain uses TRBV18 and TRBJ1-2, with D uncertain. The ends were cut back, 3 bases at V and 0 bases at J, with 8 bases in the middle. The germline CDR1 and CDR2 sequences are KGHSH and LQKENI. The CDR3 runs 14 residues. The CDR3 DNA is TGTGCCAGCTCACCCCCAGGAACTAACTATGGCTACACCTTC. This sequence encodes CASSPPGTNYGYTF.

This clone was counted once. The V gene is TRBV28, the J gene TRBJ2-7, with a tentative D call TRBD1 (8 bases). The length of the CDR3 is 15 residues. CDR1 is MDHEN and CDR2 is SYDVKM in the germline V gene. The ends were cut back, 2 bases at V and 2 bases at J, with 13 bases in the middle. In nucleotides, the CDR3 is TGTGCCAGCAGTTTAGAACAGGGGGGGGCCTACGAGCAGTACTTC. Residues: CASSLEQGGAYEQYF.

The CDR3: CASSQDTSTDTQYF. CDR3 sequence (DNA): TGCGCCAGCAGCCAAGATACTAGCACAGATACGCAGTATTTT. V gene TRBV4-1 combines with J gene TRBJ2-3; no clear D. The CDR3 is made up of 14 amino acids. Trimming shortened V by 0 bases and J by 0 bases, and 4 bases separated the two germline ends. CDR1 is MGHRA and CDR2 is YSYEKL in the germline V gene.

The chain couples TRBV7-2 to TRBJ2-2; 8 bases are shared with TRBD2. Germline assignment: CDR1 SGHTA and CDR2 FQGNSA. This CDR3 is 13 amino acids long. Losses at the gene ends were 10 bases for V and 1 base for J; bases not matched to a gene: 2. The CDR3 nucleotides read TGTGCCAAGACTAGCGAGAACACCGGGGAGCTGTTTTTT. Its protein product is CAKTSENTGELFF.

The chain employs TRBV19 and TRBJ2-7; 7 bases align to TRBD2. The CDR3 has 14 amino acids. The V segment lost 1 base and the J segment 0 bases; nucleotides outside the gene matches: 0. Germline V lookup: CDR1 LNHDA, CDR2 SQIVND (reference sequence). CDR3 coding DNA: TGTGCCAGTAGTATAGGCGGGAGCTCCTACGAGCAGTACTTC. Protein product: CASSIGGSSYEQYF.

The rearrangement uses TRBV29-1 and TRBJ2-1; 7 bases match TRBD1. The CDR3 spans 16 residues. CDR1 is SQVTM, CDR2 ANQGSEA, per germline. Trimming at V came to 0 bases and at J to 2 bases, leaving 7 bases not matched to a gene. Here the CDR3 reads CSVEDPRQGTYNEQFF. The CDR3 coding sequence is TGCAGCGTTGAAGACCCGCGACAGGGAACCTACAATGAGCAGTTCTTC.

The gene calls are TRBV7-2 and TRBJ1-1; D remains ambiguous. V lost 5 bases to trimming and J lost 3 bases, with 16 bases between them. This CDR3 contains 15 residues. Germline-derived CDR1 and CDR2 are SGHTA and FQGNSA. The CDR3 is CASSPWFGGDTEAFF. The CDR3 DNA is TGTGCCAGCAGCCCCTGGTTCGGCGGTGACACTGAAGCTTTCTTT.

This chain uses TRBV9 with TRBJ1-3; D gene unclear. The CDR3 totals 19 residues. The V end lost 4 bases, the J end lost 2 bases, and 25 bases lay between the germline ends. Germline V CDR1 and CDR2: SGDLS, YYNGEE. The CDR3 DNA sequence: TGTGCCAGCAGCCCCACTGAGGTCCTTACACCGGGTACTGGAAACACCATATATTTT. Its protein product is CASSPTEVLTPGTGNTIYF.

This chain connects TRBV18 to TRBJ2-3; TRBD1 matches 8 bases. From germline, CDR1 is KGHSH and CDR2 LQKENI. The V segment lost 4 bases and the J segment 3 bases; nucleotides outside the gene matches: 3. CDR3 size: 14 residues. CDR3 sequence reads: CASSQQGATDTQYF. The CDR3 DNA sequence: TGTGCCAGCTCACAGCAGGGGGCAACAGATACGCAGTATTTT.

The rearrangement links TRBV5-1 to TRBJ1-1; 10 bases are a match to TRBD1. The CDR3 is 16 residues long. The junction had 7 bases not matched to a gene; V was cut back by 4 bases and J by 1 base. Germline V CDR1 and CDR2: SGHRS, YFSETQ. The CDR3: CASSSGGTGANTEAFF. Here the CDR3 DNA reads TGCGCCAGCAGCAGCGGAGGGACAGGGGCGAACACTGAAGCTTTCTTT.

The J gene is TRBJ2-1, the V gene TRBV7-9; no clear D gene. Germline V CDR1 and CDR2: SEHNR, FQNEAQ (reference sequence). The CDR3 is made up of 12 amino acids. Trimming took 3 bases from V and 4 from J, leaving 4 bases between them. The CDR3 sequence is CASSLTYNEQFF. As DNA, the CDR3 is TGTGCCAGCAGCTTGACTTACAATGAGCAGTTCTTC.

The chain employs TRBV15 and TRBJ2-7, with 7 bases fitting TRBD2. The V gene end was trimmed by 0 bases and the J gene end by 6 bases; junction bases not matched to a gene: 8. This CDR3 contains 15 residues. Germline lookup yields CDR1 LNHNV and CDR2 YYDKDF (reference sequence). In DNA form, the CDR3 reads TGTGCCACCAGCAGAGAAGCGGGGCCTCTCGCCGAGCAGTACTTC. Its translation: CATSREAGPLAEQYF.

The gene calls are TRBV6-1 and TRBJ2-2; D possibly corresponds to TRBD1 (6 bases). The CDR3 length is 15 residues. The germline V gene has CDR1 MNHNS and CDR2 SASEGT. Trimming removed 3 bases from V and 4 bases from J, with 12 bases in between. This chain's CDR3 is CASSDGTRFTGELFF. The CDR3 region has the DNA TGTGCCAGCAGTGACGGGACAAGATTCACCGGGGAGCTGTTTTTT.

J is TRBJ2-3 and V is TRBV2, with 9 bases fitting TRBD2. Per germline, CDR1 SNHLY and CDR2 FYNNEI. Unmatched junction bases numbered 10, after V lost 5 bases and J lost 4 bases. The CDR3 extends over 16 amino acids. CDR3 amino acids: CASSPPLAGKSDTQYF. As DNA, the CDR3 is TGTGCCAGCAGTCCCCCCCTAGCGGGGAAATCAGATACGCAGTATTTT. The full variable domain, with the rest looked up from reference TRBV2 and TRBJ2-3, is EPEVTQTPSHQVTQMGQEVILRCVPISNHLYFYWYRQILGQKVEFLVSFYNNEISEKSEIFDDQFSVERPDGSNFTLKIRSTKLEDSAMYFCASSPPLAGKSDTQYFGPGTRLTVL.

The chain recombines TRBV7-3 with TRBJ2-5; 7 bases map to TRBD2. With V trimmed by 4 bases and J by 5 bases, 4 bases remained unmatched. Germline CDR1 reads SGHTA; CDR2 reads FQGTGA. This CDR3 is built from 13 residues. The CDR3 sequence is CASSSTSLETQYF. The CDR3 DNA reads as TGTGCCAGCAGCTCGACTAGCCTGGAGACCCAGTACTTC.

The chain recombines TRBV27 with TRBJ2-3, with D possibly matching TRBD2 (7 bases). V shed 8 bases and J shed 8 bases, with 20 bases lying between them. CDR1 is MNHEY and CDR2 is SMNVEV in the germline V gene (reference sequence). The CDR3 covers 14 residues. In DNA form, the CDR3 reads TGTGCCAGCTCCCCGGGCGGGGGCCCCCGTACGCAGTATTTT. Translation gives CASSPGGGPRTQYF.

The count of this clone is one. The V gene is TRBV7-9, the J gene TRBJ2-7; tentative D call: TRBD2 (5 bases). CDR1 is SEHNR, CDR2 FQNEAQ, per germline (reference sequence). This CDR3 comprises 17 residues. Trimming cost V 5 bases and J 3 bases, with 23 bases left between them. CDR3 amino acids: CASSPLPSGKNRYEQYF. CDR3 coding DNA: TGTGCCAGCAGCCCGCTGCCCTCCGGGAAAAACCGCTACGAGCAGTACTTC. The variable domain in full, completed from reference TRBV7-9 and TRBJ2-7, reads DTGVSQNPRHKITKRGQNVTFRCDPISEHNRLYWYRQTLGQGPEFLTYFQNEAQLEKSRLLSDRFSAERPKGSFSTLEIQRTEQGDSAMYLCASSPLPSGKNRYEQYFGPGTRLTVT.

The V call is TRBV5-1, the J call TRBJ2-2, with 13 bases aligning to TRBD2. The CDR3 runs to 17 residues. Losses at the gene ends were 4 bases for V and 7 bases for J; bases not matched to a gene: 10. Germline-derived CDR1 and CDR2 are SGHRS and YFSETQ. The CDR3 loop reads CASSPRLAGGTSGELFF. CDR3 DNA sequence: TGCGCCAGCAGCCCACGACTAGCGGGGGGAACTAGCGGGGAGCTGTTTTTT.

The chain employs TRBV12-3 or TRBV12-4 and TRBJ1-1, with D unclear. Trimming took off 2 bases at V and 0 bases at J, with 4 bases between the two ends. This CDR3 comprises 13 residues. CDR3 nucleotides: TGTGCCAGCAGTTTACACTTGAACACTGAAGCTTTCTTT. The encoded protein is CASSLHLNTEAFF.

This chain connects TRBV5-1 to TRBJ1-4; D might be TRBD1 (5 bases). The V gene lost 0 bases and the J gene lost 4 bases, with 16 bases spanning the gap. The germline V gene has CDR1 SGHRS and CDR2 YFSETQ. This CDR3 region has 17 residues. In nucleotides, the CDR3 is TGCGCCAGCAGCTTGGGCGTTAGACAGCTTCATAATGAAAAACTGTTTTTT. Translating it yields CASSLGVRQLHNEKLFF.

V and J are TRBV10-3 and TRBJ2-7, with a possible D match to TRBD1 (6 bases). The germline gives CDR1 ENHRY, CDR2 SYGVKD. The CDR3 is 13 residues long. Trimming shortened V by 7 bases and J by 6 bases, and 16 bases separated the two germline ends. For the CDR3, the DNA is TGTGCCATCACCACGGACAGCTTCGGCGAGCAGTACTTC. Its protein product is CAITTDSFGEQYF.